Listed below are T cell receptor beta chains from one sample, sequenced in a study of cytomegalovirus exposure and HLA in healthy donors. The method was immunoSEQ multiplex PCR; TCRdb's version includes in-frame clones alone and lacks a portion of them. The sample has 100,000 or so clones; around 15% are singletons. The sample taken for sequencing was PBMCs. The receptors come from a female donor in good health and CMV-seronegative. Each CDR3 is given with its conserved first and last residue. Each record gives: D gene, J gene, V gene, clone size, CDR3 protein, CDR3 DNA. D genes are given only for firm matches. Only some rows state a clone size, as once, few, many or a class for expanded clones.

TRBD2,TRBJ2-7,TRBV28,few,CASSSALAGADYEQYF,TGTGCCAGCAGTTCCGCACTAGCGGGAGCAGACTACGAGCAGTACTTC
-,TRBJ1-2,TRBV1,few,CTSSQDRGASILYGYTF,TGCACCAGCAGCCAAGACAGGGGGGCTTCGATTCTCTATGGCTACACCTTC
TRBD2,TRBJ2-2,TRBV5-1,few,CASSFQAGRTGELFF,TGCGCCAGCAGCTTCCAAGCGGGACGAACCGGGGAGCTGTTTTTT
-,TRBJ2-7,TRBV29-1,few,CSVGGRSYEQYF,TGCAGCGTTGGGGGCAGGTCCTACGAGCAGTACTTC
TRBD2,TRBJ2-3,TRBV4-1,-,CASSQDRDYHITDTQYF,TGCGCCAGCAGCCAAGATCGGGACTATCACATCACAGATACGCAGTATTTT
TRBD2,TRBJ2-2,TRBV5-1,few,CASSSSGGAGELFF,TGCGCCAGCAGCTCCAGCGGGGGGGCCGGGGAGCTGTTTTTT
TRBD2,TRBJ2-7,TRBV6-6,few,CAISPRERGYDEQYF,TGTGCCATCTCCCCTAGGGAGCGGGGGTACGACGAGCAGTACTTC
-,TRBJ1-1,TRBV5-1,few,CASRQQDMNTEAFF,TGCGCCAGCAGACAACAAGACATGAACACTGAAGCTTTCTTT
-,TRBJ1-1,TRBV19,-,CASSIGGPGTEAFF,TGTGCCAGTAGTATAGGGGGGCCCGGGACAGAAGCTTTCTTT
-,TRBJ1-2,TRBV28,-,CASNFDRTAARYGYTF,TGTGCCAGCAACTTCGACCGGACAGCCGCGCGCTATGGCTACACCTTC
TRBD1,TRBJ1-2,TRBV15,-,CATSRDRTGEGYTF,TGTGCCACCAGCAGAGATAGGACAGGGGAAGGCTACACCTTC
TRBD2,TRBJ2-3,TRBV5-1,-,CASSRTGTSGLTSTDTQYF,TGCGCCAGCAGCAGGACCGGGACTAGCGGGTTAACTAGCACAGATACGCAGTATTTT
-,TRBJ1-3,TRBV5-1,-,CASSLEGAISGNTIYF,TGCGCCAGCAGCTTGGAAGGAGCCATCTCTGGAAACACCATATATTTT
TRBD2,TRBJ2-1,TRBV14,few,CASRQTSGSYNEQFF,TGTGCCAGCAGGCAGACTAGCGGGAGCTACAATGAGCAGTTCTTC
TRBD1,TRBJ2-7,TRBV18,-,CASSPGTGGYEQYF,TGTGCCAGCTCACCCGGGACAGGGGGCTACGAGCAGTACTTC
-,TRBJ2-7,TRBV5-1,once,CASSLEGDITYEQYF,TGCGCCAGCAGCTTGGAAGGGGACATCACCTACGAGCAGTACTTC
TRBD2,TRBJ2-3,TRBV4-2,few,CASSQDGPSGRKLAPTDTQYF,TGTGCCAGCAGCCAAGATGGGCCTAGCGGGAGGAAATTGGCCCCCACAGATACGCAGTATTTT
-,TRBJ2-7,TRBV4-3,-,CASSQTRGIEQYF,TGCGCCAGCAGCCAAACAAGGGGGATCGAGCAGTACTTC
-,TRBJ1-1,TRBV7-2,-,CASSLGSRGAKMNTEAFF,TGTGCCAGCAGCTTAGGTTCTCGAGGTGCGAAGATGAACACTGAAGCTTTCTTT
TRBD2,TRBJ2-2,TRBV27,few,CASSYQRDTGELFF,TGTGCCAGCAGTTACCAGCGGGATACCGGGGAGCTGTTTTTT
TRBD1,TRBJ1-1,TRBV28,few,CATQGAKDTEAFF,TGTGCCACTCAGGGGGCAAAGGACACTGAAGCTTTCTTT
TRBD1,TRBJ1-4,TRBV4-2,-,CASSQAGGASEKLFF,TGTGCCAGCAGCCAGGCAGGGGGCGCGTCTGAAAAACTGTTTTTT
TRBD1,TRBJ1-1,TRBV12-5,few,CASGLDPGQLEAFF,TGTGCTAGTGGTTTGGACCCGGGACAGCTTGAAGCTTTCTTT
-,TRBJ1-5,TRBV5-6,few,CASRQGDQPQHF,TGTGCCAGCAGACAAGGGGATCAGCCCCAGCATTTT
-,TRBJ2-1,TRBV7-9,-,CASSSQGTTNYNEQFF,TGTGCCAGCAGCTCGCAGGGGACAACAAATTACAATGAGCAGTTCTTC